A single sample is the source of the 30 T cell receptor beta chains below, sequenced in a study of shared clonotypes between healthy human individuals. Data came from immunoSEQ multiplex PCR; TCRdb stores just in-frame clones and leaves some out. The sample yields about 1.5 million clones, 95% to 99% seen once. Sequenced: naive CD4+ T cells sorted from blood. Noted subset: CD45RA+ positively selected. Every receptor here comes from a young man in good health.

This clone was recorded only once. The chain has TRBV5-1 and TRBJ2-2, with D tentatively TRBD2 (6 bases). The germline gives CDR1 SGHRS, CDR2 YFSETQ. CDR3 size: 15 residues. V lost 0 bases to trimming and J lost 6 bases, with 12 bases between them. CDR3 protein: CASSLVPEGAGELFF. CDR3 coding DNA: TGCGCCAGCAGCTTGGTGCCGGAGGGTGCCGGGGAGCTGTTTTTT.

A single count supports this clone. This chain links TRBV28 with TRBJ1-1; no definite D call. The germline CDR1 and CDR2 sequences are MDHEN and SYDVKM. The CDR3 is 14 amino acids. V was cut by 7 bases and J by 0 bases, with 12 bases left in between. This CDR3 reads CASNPGYMNTEAFF. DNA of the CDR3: TGTGCCAGCAACCCGGGGTATATGAACACTGAAGCTTTCTTT. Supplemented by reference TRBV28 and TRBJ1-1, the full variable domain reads DVKVTQSSRYLVKRTGEKVFLECVQDMDHENMFWYRQDPGLGLRLIYFSYDVKMKEKGDIPEGYSVSREKKERFSLILESASTNQTSMYLCASNPGYMNTEAFFGQGTRLTVV.

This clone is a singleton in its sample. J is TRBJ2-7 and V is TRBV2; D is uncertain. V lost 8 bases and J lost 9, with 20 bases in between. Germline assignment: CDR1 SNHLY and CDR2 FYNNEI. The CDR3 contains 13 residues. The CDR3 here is CASHHGVSIRQYF. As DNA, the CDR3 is TGTGCCAGCCATCATGGGGTATCCATACGGCAGTACTTC.

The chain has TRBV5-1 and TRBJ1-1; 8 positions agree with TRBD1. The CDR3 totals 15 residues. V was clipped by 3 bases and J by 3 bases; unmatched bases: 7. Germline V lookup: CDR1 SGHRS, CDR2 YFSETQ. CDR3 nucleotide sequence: TGCGCCAGCAGCTCTACTACAGGGGGGCACACTGAAGCTTTCTTT. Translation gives CASSSTTGGHTEAFF.

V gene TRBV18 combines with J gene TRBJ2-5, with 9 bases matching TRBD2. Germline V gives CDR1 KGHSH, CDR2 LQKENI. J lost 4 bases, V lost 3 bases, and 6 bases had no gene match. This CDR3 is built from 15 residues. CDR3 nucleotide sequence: TGTGCCAGCTCACCCCTAGCGGGAAAGGGAGAGACCCAGTACTTC. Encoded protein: CASSPLAGKGETQYF.

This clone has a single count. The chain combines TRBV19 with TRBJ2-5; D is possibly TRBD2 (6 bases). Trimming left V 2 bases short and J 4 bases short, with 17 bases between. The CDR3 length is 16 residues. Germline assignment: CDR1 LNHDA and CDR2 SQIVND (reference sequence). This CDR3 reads CASSIRGVGAIETQYF. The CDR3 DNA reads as TGTGCCAGTAGTATACGCGGGGTTGGGGCGATAGAGACCCAGTACTTC.

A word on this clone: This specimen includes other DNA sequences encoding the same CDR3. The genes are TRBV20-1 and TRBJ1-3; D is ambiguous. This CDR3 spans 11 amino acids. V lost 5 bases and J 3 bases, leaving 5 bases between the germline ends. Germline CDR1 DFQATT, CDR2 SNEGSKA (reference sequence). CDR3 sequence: CSARSGNTIYF. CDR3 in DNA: TGCAGTGCTCGTAGTGGAAACACCATATATTTT.

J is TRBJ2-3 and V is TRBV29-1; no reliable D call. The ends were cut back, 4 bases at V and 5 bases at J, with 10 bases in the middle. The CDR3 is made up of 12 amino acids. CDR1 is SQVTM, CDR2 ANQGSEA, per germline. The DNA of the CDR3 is TGCAGCGTTGCGTCCCTAGAAGATACGCAGTATTTT. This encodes CSVASLEDTQYF.

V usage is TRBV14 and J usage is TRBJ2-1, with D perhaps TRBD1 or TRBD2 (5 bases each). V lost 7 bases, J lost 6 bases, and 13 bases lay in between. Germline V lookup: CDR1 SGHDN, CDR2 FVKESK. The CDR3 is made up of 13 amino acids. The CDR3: CASNHQGRNEQFF. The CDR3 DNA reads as TGTGCCAGCAACCACCAGGGACGCAATGAGCAGTTCTTC. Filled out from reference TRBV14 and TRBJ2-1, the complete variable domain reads EAGVTQFPSHSVIEKGQTVTLRCDPISGHDNLYWYRRVMGKEIKFLLHFVKESKQDESGMPNNRFLAERTGGTYSTLKVQPAELEDSGVYFCASNHQGRNEQFFGPGTRLTVL.

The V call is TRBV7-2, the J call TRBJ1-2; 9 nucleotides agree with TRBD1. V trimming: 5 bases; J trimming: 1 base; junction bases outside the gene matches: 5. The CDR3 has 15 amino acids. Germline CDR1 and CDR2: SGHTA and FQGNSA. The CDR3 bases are TGTGCCAGCAGCGGGGGGACAGGGAATAACTATGGCTACACCTTC. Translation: CASSGGTGNNYGYTF.

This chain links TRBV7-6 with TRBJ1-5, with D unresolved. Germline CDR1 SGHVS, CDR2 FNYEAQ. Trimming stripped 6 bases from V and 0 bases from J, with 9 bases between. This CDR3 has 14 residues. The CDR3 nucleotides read TGTGCCAGCAGTACAGATAATAGCAATCAGCCCCAGCATTTT. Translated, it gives CASSTDNSNQPQHF.

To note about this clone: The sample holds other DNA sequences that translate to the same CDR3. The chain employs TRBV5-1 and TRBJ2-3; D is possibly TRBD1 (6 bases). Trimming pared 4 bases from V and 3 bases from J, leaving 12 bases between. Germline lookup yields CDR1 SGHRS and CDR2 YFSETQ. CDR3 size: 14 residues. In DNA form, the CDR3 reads TGCGCCAGCAGCCTTGGACAGACGACAGATACGCAGTATTTT. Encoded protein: CASSLGQTTDTQYF.

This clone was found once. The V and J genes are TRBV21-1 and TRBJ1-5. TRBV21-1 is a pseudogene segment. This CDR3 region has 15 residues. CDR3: CASSKATGSNQPQHF. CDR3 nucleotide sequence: TGTGCCAGCAGCAAAGCTACGGGTAGCAATCAGCCCCAGCATTTT.

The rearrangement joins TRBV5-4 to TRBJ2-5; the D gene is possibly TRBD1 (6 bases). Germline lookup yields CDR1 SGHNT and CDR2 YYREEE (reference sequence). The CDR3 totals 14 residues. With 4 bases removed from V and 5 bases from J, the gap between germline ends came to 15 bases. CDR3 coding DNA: TGTGCCAGCAGCGGACAGAAGGTGGTGGAGACCCAGTACTTC. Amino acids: CASSGQKVVETQYF.

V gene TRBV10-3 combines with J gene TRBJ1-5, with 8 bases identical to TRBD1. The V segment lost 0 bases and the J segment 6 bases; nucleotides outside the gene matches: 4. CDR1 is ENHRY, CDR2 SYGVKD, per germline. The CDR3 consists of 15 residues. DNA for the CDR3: TGTGCCATCAGTGAGTCAAGACAGGGGAGTCAGCCCCAGCATTTT. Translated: CAISESRQGSQPQHF.

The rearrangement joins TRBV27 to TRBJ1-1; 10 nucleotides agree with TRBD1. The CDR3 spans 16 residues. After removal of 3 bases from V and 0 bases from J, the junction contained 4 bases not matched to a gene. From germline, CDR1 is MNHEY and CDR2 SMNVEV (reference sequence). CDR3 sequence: CASSFRQGALNTEAFF. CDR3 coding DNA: TGTGCCAGCAGTTTCCGACAGGGGGCCCTGAACACTGAAGCTTTCTTT.

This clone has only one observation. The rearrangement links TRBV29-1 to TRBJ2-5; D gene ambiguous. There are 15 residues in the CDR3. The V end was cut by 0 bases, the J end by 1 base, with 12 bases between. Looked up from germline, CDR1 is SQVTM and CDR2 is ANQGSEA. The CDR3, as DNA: TGCAGCGTTGAAGAGTACAGACGGATCCAAGAGACCCAGTACTTC. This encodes CSVEEYRRIQETQYF.

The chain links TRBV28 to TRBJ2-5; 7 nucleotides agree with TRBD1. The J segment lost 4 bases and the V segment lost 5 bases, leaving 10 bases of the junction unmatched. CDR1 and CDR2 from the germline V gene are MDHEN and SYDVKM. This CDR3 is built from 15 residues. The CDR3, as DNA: TGTGCCAGCAGTCCCCCTTACAGGGGAACAGAGACCCAGTACTTC. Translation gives CASSPPYRGTETQYF. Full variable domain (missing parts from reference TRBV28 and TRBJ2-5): DVKVTQSSRYLVKRTGEKVFLECVQDMDHENMFWYRQDPGLGLRLIYFSYDVKMKEKGDIPEGYSVSREKKERFSLILESASTNQTSMYLCASSPPYRGTETQYFGPGTRLLVL.

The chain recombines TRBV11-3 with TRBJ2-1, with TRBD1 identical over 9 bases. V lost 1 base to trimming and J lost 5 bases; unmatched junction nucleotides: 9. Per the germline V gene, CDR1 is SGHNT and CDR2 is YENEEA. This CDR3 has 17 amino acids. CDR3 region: CASSLVLDRGRDNEQFF. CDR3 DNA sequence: TGTGCCAGCAGCTTAGTTCTCGACAGGGGGAGGGACAATGAGCAGTTCTTC. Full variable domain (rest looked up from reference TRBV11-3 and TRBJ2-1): EAGVVQSPRYKIIEKKQPVAFWCNPISGHNTLYWYLQNLGQGPELLIRYENEEAVDDSQLPKDRFSAERLKGVDSTLKIQPAELGDSAVYLCASSLVLDRGRDNEQFFGPGTRLTVL.

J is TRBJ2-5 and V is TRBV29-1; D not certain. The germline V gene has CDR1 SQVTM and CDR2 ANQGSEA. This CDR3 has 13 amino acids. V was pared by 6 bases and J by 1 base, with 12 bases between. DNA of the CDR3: TGCAGCGTGGCACCGGCCATCCAAGAGACCCAGTACTTC. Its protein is CSVAPAIQETQYF.

The CDR3 DNA is TGTGCCAGCAGCTTGGACAACACCGGGGAGCTGTTTTTT. Translation gives CASSLDNTGELFF. The chain is built from TRBV5-4 and TRBJ2-2, with D unclear. This CDR3 spans 13 amino acids. V was clipped by 0 bases and J by 2 bases, with 2 bases between them. The germline CDR1 and CDR2 sequences are SGHNT and YYREEE (reference sequence). Based on the CDR3 plus reference TRBV5-4 and TRBJ2-2, the full variable domain is ETGVTQSPTHLIKTRGQQVTLRCSSQSGHNTVSWYQQALGQGPQFIFQYYREEENGRGNFPPRFSGLQFPNYSSELNVNALELDDSALYLCASSLDNTGELFFGEGSRLTVL.

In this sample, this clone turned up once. The CDR3 nucleotides read TGCAGCGTACTCGGACGGTATGGCTACACCTTC. Translating gives CSVLGRYGYTF. This rearrangement joins TRBV29-1 to TRBJ1-2; the D is unclear. Germline V lookup: CDR1 SQVTM, CDR2 ANQGSEA. Trimming stripped 6 bases from V and 5 bases from J, with 10 bases between. The CDR3 has 11 amino acids.

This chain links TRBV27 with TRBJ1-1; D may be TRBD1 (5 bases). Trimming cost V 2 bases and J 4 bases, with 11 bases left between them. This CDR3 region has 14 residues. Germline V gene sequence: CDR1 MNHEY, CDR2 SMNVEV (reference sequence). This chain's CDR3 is CASSLTGLSTEAFF. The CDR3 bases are TGTGCCAGCAGTTTAACGGGGCTGTCCACTGAAGCTTTCTTT.

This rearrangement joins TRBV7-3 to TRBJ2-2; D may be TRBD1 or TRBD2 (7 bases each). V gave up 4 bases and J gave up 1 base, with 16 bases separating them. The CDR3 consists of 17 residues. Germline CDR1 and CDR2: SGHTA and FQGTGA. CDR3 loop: CASSSPGQRGNTGELFF. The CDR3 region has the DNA TGTGCCAGCAGCTCCCCGGGACAGCGGGGGAACACCGGGGAGCTGTTTTTT. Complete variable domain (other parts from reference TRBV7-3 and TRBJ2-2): GAGVSQTPSNKVTEKGKYVELRCDPISGHTALYWYRQSLGQGPEFLIYFQGTGAADDSGLPNDRFFAVRPEGSVSTLKIQRTERGDSAVYLCASSSPGQRGNTGELFFGEGSRLTVL.

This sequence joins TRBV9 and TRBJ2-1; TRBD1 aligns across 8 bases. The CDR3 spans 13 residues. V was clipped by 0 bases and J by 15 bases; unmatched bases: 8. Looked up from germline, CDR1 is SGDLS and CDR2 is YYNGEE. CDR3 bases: TGTGCCAGCAGCGTAGAGGGCCGGGACAGGATGTTCTTC. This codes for CASSVEGRDRMFF.

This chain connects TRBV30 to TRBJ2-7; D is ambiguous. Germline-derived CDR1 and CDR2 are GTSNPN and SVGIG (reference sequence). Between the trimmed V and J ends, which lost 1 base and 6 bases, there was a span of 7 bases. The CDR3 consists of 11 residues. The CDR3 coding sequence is TGTGCCTGGAGTGGACGGAGCGAGCAGTACTTC. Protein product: CAWSGRSEQYF.

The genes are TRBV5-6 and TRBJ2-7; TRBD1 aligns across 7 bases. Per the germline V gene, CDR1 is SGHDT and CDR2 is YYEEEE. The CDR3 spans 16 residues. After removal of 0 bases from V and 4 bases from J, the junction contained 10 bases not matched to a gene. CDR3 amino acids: CASSLDRDSSPYEQYF. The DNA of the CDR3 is TGTGCCAGCAGCTTGGATAGGGACAGCTCTCCTTACGAGCAGTACTTC. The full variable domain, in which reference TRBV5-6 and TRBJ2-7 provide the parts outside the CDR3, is DAGVTQSPTHLIKTRGQQVTLRCSPKSGHDTVSWYQQALGQGPQFIFQYYEEEERQRGNFPDRFSGHQFPNYSSELNVNALLLGDSALYLCASSLDRDSSPYEQYFGPGTRLTVT.

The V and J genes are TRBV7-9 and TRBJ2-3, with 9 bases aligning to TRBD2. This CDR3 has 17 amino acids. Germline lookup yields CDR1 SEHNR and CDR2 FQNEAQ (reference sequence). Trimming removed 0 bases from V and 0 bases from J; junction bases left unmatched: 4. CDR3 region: CASSLAPTSGSTDTQYF. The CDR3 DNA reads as TGTGCCAGCAGCTTAGCGCCGACTAGCGGTAGCACAGATACGCAGTATTTT.

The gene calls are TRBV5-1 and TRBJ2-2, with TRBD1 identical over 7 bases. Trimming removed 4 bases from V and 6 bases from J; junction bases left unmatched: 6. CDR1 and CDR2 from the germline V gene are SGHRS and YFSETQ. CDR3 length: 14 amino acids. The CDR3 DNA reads TGCGCCAGCAGCCAGGGCCAGGGGGCCGGGGAGCTGTTTTTT. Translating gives CASSQGQGAGELFF.

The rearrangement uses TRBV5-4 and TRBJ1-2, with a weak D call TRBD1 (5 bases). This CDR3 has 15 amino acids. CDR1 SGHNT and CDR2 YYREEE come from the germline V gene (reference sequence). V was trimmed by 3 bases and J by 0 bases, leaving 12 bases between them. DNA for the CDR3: TGTGCCAGCAGCTGGGGCGGGCCCCCTAACTATGGCTACACCTTC. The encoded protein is CASSWGGPPNYGYTF. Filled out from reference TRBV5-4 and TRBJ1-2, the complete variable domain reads ETGVTQSPTHLIKTRGQQVTLRCSSQSGHNTVSWYQQALGQGPQFIFQYYREEENGRGNFPPRFSGLQFPNYSSELNVNALELDDSALYLCASSWGGPPNYGYTFGSGTRLTVV.